Listed below are T cell receptor beta chains from one sample, sequenced in a study of shared clonotypes between healthy human individuals. The assay was immunoSEQ multiplex PCR, and TCRdb's table has in-frame clones only and misses some. Of approximately 2.5 million clones in the sample, around 94% are singletons; the top ten hold over 0.12%. Sequenced material: naive CD4+ T cells sorted from blood. The receptors were gathered from a man aged 18 to 35 in good health. CDR3s include the opening cysteine and the closing phenylalanine or tryptophan. A D gene is named only where the DNA matches it firmly. Not all rows give a size; the values are once, few, many and, for expanded clones, a class.

j_call v_call d_call cdr3_length clone_size cdr3_aa cdr3_nt
TRBJ2-7 TRBV6-5 . 14 . CASSYSKGDYEQYF TGTGCCAGCAGTTACTCAAAGGGCGACTACGAGCAGTACTTC
TRBJ2-7 TRBV4-3 TRBD1 17 . CASSHSIVGQGPRLQYF TGCGCCAGCAGCCATTCTATTGTGGGACAGGGCCCCCGTTTGCAGTACTTC
TRBJ1-2 TRBV30 TRBD1 16 . CAWSLGQGAGAEGYTF TGTGCCTGGAGTCTCGGACAGGGGGCCGGGGCTGAAGGCTACACCTTC
TRBJ1-1 TRBV11-3 . 13 . CASSLQGNTEAFF TGTGCCAGCAGCTTGCAAGGAAACACTGAAGCTTTCTTT
TRBJ1-5 TRBV2 . 13 . CASSRVSNQPQHF TGTGCCAGCAGTCGGGTTAGCAATCAGCCCCAGCATTTT
TRBJ2-5 TRBV19 . 15 . CASSPWGGNGETQYF TGTGCCAGTAGTCCCTGGGGTGGCAATGGGGAGACCCAGTACTTC
TRBJ2-7 TRBV5-4 . 13 . CASSLGQNYEQYF TGTGCCAGCAGCTTGGGACAGAACTACGAGCAGTACTTC
TRBJ1-4 TRBV7-9 . 14 . CASSPTRTDEKLFF TGTGCCAGCAGCCCTACTAGGACAGATGAAAAACTGTTTTTT
TRBJ2-2 TRBV5-5 . 14 few CASSLAVNTGELFF TGTGCCAGCAGCTTGGCGGTGAACACCGGGGAGCTGTTTTTT
TRBJ2-5 TRBV9 . 13 . CASSEGGQETQYF TGTGCCAGCAGCGAGGGTGGCCAAGAGACCCAGTACTTC
TRBJ2-4 TRBV5-1 . 15 . CASSSNGGGKNIQYF TGCGCCAGCAGCTCGAATGGGGGCGGCAAAAACATTCAGTACTTC
TRBJ1-2 TRBV23-1 . 20 . CASSQSQAATPPSSNYGYTF TGCGCCAGCAGTCAATCACAAGCGGCGACCCCACCGAGTTCTAACTATGGCTACACCTTC
TRBJ2-7 TRBV18 . 13 . CASSPLPRYEQYF TGTGCCAGCTCACCCCTTCCAAGATACGAGCAGTACTTC
TRBJ2-7 TRBV7-9 TRBD2 17 . CASSLGVGASGSKEQYF TGTGCCAGCAGCTTAGGGGTAGGGGCTAGCGGGAGTAAAGAGCAGTACTTC
TRBJ2-2 TRBV19 . 12 . CASSLTPRELFF TGTGCCAGTAGCCTTACCCCCCGGGAGCTGTTTTTT
TRBJ2-3 TRBV10-3 TRBD1 15 once CAISAQGQITDTQYF TGTGCCATCAGTGCCCAGGGACAGATCACAGATACGCAGTATTTT
TRBJ1-6 TRBV4-1 . 15 . CASSQAGGMDSPLHF TGCGCCAGCAGCCAAGCCGGGGGCATGGATTCACCCCTCCACTTT
TRBJ1-1 TRBV7-9 . 13 few CASSSAAGREAFF TGTGCCAGCAGCTCAGCTGCGGGCCGTGAAGCTTTCTTT
TRBJ2-7 TRBV7-6 . 15 . CASSLGRHPRYEQYF TGTGCCAGCAGCTTAGGCAGACATCCCCGCTACGAGCAGTACTTC
TRBJ2-7 TRBV7-9 . 12 . CASSLVSYEQYF TGTGCCAGCAGCTTAGTCAGCTACGAGCAGTACTTC
TRBJ2-7 TRBV6-5 . 12 . CASSPNAGGQYF TGTGCCAGCAGCCCGAATGCAGGCGGGCAGTACTTC
TRBJ2-2 TRBV28 . 14 . CASSLGGSTGELFF TGTGCCAGCAGTTTAGGCGGATCAACCGGGGAGCTGTTTTTT
TRBJ2-1 TRBV18 TRBD1 11 . CASSGDREQFF TGTGCCAGCTCAGGGGACAGGGAGCAGTTCTTC
TRBJ2-1 TRBV11-3 . 13 . CASSLEEASEQFF TGTGCCAGCAGCTTAGAGGAAGCCTCTGAGCAGTTCTTC
TRBJ2-1 TRBV5-1 . 14 . CASSLEVRAIEQFF TGCGCCAGCAGCTTGGAAGTCAGGGCTATTGAGCAGTTCTTC
TRBJ2-5 TRBV6-1 . 14 . CASSEAGSQETQYF TGTGCCAGCAGTGAAGCCGGGTCCCAAGAGACCCAGTACTTC
TRBJ1-5 TRBV11-2 . 11 . CASGYNQPQHF TGTGCCAGCGGGTACAATCAGCCCCAGCATTTT